This T cell receptor (beta chain) was recovered during a study of beta chain features in type 1 diabetes. Regarding the study as a whole: All four CD4+ subsets from Type 1 diabetes patients carried moderately but significantly shorter TCRB CDR3s. Unsettled here was the matter of whether HLA type influences TCRB rearrangement. Fewer junction insertions and more nucleotide deletions appeared in type 1 diabetes patients.

The CDR3 runs 11 residues. Germline CDR1 SEHNR, CDR2 FQNEAQ (reference sequence). V was cut by 3 bases and J by 4 bases, with 4 bases left in between. This clone occurred a few times. What it binds is unknown. The sequenced template was cDNA made from the entire isolated RNA. Generated by immunoSEQ multiplex PCR, the TCRdb table keeps only in-frame clones and is missing some. This sample has 600,000 to 700,000 clones; 10% to 15% occur once, and the top ten carry roughly 0.022%. The source is a man between 18 and 35 years old with type 1 diabetes. Sequences were obtained from naive CD4+ T cells from blood. This chain joins TRBV7-9 and TRBJ2-7; D ambiguous. DNA for the CDR3: TGTGCCAGCAGCTTGAGATACGAGCAGTACTTC. Residues: CASSLRYEQYF.